A single sample is the source of the 22 T cell receptor beta chains below, sequenced in a study of blood T cell repertoires in COVID-19. Method: immunoSEQ multiplex PCR; TCRdb's copy keeps in-frame clones and lacks some. The sample shows 85,000 to 130,000 clones, about 86% of them seen only once. The sequenced sample was PBMCs or T cells enriched from blood (not recorded which). Every receptor here comes from a woman between 50 and 59 years old who had recovered from COVID-19.

This sequence joins TRBV30 and TRBJ1-6, with D possibly being TRBD1 (5 bases). Germline assignment: CDR1 GTSNPN and CDR2 SVGIG (reference sequence). Trimming left V 3 bases short and J 8 bases short, with 14 bases between. The CDR3 has 14 residues. The CDR3 loop is CAWRQPGTHSPLHF. The CDR3 nucleotides read TGTGCCTGGAGACAACCCGGGACTCATTCACCCCTCCACTTT.

This chain joins TRBV14 and TRBJ1-4; D is unclear. From germline, CDR1 is SGHDN and CDR2 FVKESK. This CDR3 is built from 15 residues. The V end lost 0 bases, the J end lost 8 bases, and 13 bases lay between the germline ends. For the CDR3, the DNA is TGTGCCAGCAGCCAAGACCGGGAAGGGCGGGAAAAACTGTTTTTT. This sequence encodes CASSQDREGREKLFF. Full variable domain (missing parts from reference TRBV14 and TRBJ1-4): EAGVTQFPSHSVIEKGQTVTLRCDPISGHDNLYWYRRVMGKEIKFLLHFVKESKQDESGMPNNRFLAERTGGTYSTLKVQPAELEDSGVYFCASSQDREGREKLFFGSGTQLSVL.

The V gene is TRBV4-2, the J gene TRBJ2-3, with TRBD1 matching over 7 bases. The CDR3 runs to 16 residues. CDR1 LGHNA and CDR2 YNFKEQ come from the germline V gene. V dropped 1 base and J dropped 1; count of bases not matched to a gene: 5. This CDR3 is CASSQGDRSGTDTQYF. Written as DNA, the CDR3 is TGTGCCAGCAGCCAAGGGGACAGATCGGGCACAGATACGCAGTATTTT.

This clone was picked up a small number of times. The V and J genes are TRBV6-1 and TRBJ1-5; unclear D gene. Trimming cost V 1 base and J 3 bases, with 7 bases left between them. This CDR3 is built from 14 residues. CDR1 is MNHNS, CDR2 SASEGT, per germline. The CDR3 spells CASSEGGPNQPQHF. CDR3 coding DNA: TGTGCCAGCAGTGAAGGTGGGCCCAATCAGCCCCAGCATTTT.

The chain has TRBV28 and TRBJ2-4, with a tentative D call TRBD1 (6 bases). Germline lookup yields CDR1 MDHEN and CDR2 SYDVKM. The CDR3 covers 15 residues. V was trimmed by 5 bases and J by 3 bases, leaving 14 bases between them. CDR3 loop: CASSAHTGNKNIQYF. Here the CDR3 DNA reads TGTGCCAGCAGTGCCCACACAGGGAACAAAAACATTCAGTACTTC.

The chain uses TRBV7-8 and TRBJ2-6, with TRBD1 matching 8 bases. The CDR3 runs to 20 residues. The germline gives CDR1 SGHVS, CDR2 FQNEAQ. Trimming took 3 bases from V and 2 from J; bases not matched to a gene: 15. CDR3 bases: TGTGCCAGCAGCTTGGACAGGGACCCCTCGCCTCCCACTGGGGCCAACGTCCTGACTTTC. Its translation is CASSLDRDPSPPTGANVLTF.

The chain is built from TRBV5-1 and TRBJ2-1, with 9 bases identical to TRBD1. The CDR3 has 14 amino acids. V was clipped by 4 bases and J by 10 bases; unmatched bases: 9. CDR1 and CDR2 from the germline V gene are SGHRS and YFSETQ. CDR3 loop: CASSHRDRVGEQFF. The CDR3, as DNA: TGCGCCAGCAGCCACCGGGACAGGGTCGGCGAGCAGTTCTTC.

The J gene is TRBJ1-5, the V gene TRBV5-8; TRBD1 aligns across 10 bases. Germline-derived CDR1 and CDR2 are SGHTS and YDEGEE. With 4 bases clipped from V and 6 bases from J, the junction kept 4 bases outside the gene matches. The CDR3 contains 14 residues. The CDR3 is CASSRTGGSQPQHF. The CDR3 nucleotides are TGTGCCAGCAGCAGGACAGGGGGAAGTCAGCCCCAGCATTTT.

In its sample, this clone was seen once. The V call is TRBV27, the J call TRBJ1-3; 8 positions match TRBD1. From germline, CDR1 is MNHEY and CDR2 SMNVEV (reference sequence). Losses at the gene ends were 7 bases for V and 2 bases for J; bases not matched to a gene: 4. CDR3 length: 14 amino acids. The CDR3 region is CASKPDRAGNTIYF. Here the CDR3 DNA reads TGTGCCAGCAAGCCGGACAGGGCTGGAAACACCATATATTTT.

The DNA for the CDR3 is TGTGCCAGCAGACTCAGGGGGCGGACTGAAGCTTTCTTT. It is translated as CASRLRGRTEAFF. The rearrangement uses TRBV7-8 and TRBJ1-1; the match to TRBD1 covers 8 bases. Germline CDR1 SGHVS, CDR2 FQNEAQ. V dropped 6 bases and J dropped 5; count of bases not matched to a gene: 5. This CDR3 is 13 amino acids long.

V is TRBV4-1 and J is TRBJ2-7; no reliable D call. V lost 6 bases and J lost 5, with 17 bases in between. CDR1 and CDR2 from the germline V gene are MGHRA and YSYEKL. The CDR3 is 14 amino acids. CDR3 in amino acids: CASSSTQTLDEQYF. CDR3 nucleotides: TGCGCCAGCAGTAGTACACAAACCCTAGACGAGCAGTACTTC.

The V and J genes are TRBV4-1 and TRBJ2-5; 10 positions agree with TRBD1. V lost 2 bases to trimming and J lost 5 bases; unmatched junction nucleotides: 11. Germline CDR1 MGHRA, CDR2 YSYEKL. CDR3 length: 17 amino acids. The CDR3 sequence is CASSQYTGQGVGETQYF. The CDR3 nucleotides are TGCGCCAGCAGCCAATATACAGGACAGGGGGTAGGGGAGACCCAGTACTTC.

CDR3 amino acids: CASSDGAETQYF. The CDR3 bases are TGTGCCAGCAGTGATGGGGCGGAGACCCAGTACTTC. The V call is TRBV2, the J call TRBJ2-5; possibly TRBD1 for D (5 bases). From germline, CDR1 is SNHLY and CDR2 FYNNEI. Trimming pared 3 bases from V and 5 bases from J, leaving 7 bases between. CDR3 length: 12 residues.

J is TRBJ1-4 and V is TRBV6-5; a possible D gene is TRBD1 (6 bases). The CDR3 spans 14 residues. The V and J ends lost 7 bases and 5 bases respectively, with 14 bases between them. In germline, CDR1 is MNHEY, CDR2 SVGAGI. For the CDR3, the DNA is TGTGCCAGCACATTACAGGGAGAGAATGAAAAACTGTTTTTT. Translation: CASTLQGENEKLFF.

The chain uses TRBV7-6 and TRBJ1-5; 8 bases agree with TRBD1. The CDR3 consists of 13 residues. In germline, CDR1 is SGHVS, CDR2 FNYEAQ. V lost 5 bases to trimming and J lost 5 bases; unmatched junction nucleotides: 2. The CDR3 loop is CASSAQGDQPQHF. The CDR3 DNA is TGTGCCAGCAGCGCACAGGGGGATCAGCCCCAGCATTTT.

The chain has TRBV12-1 and TRBJ1-4; TRBD1, the table's D call, lacks a check against the DNA. TRBV12-1 is a recognized pseudogene. The CDR3 contains 21 residues. The CDR3 here is CASSFAAPRGSYWGTCEKLFF. For the CDR3, the DNA is TGTGCCAGCAGCTTCGCGGCCCCCAGGGGTTCTTATTGGGGTACGTGCGAAAAACTGTTTTTT.

The chain couples TRBV5-1 to TRBJ2-7, with D maybe TRBD2 (5 bases). This CDR3 comprises 17 residues. In germline, CDR1 is SGHRS, CDR2 YFSETQ. Between the trimmed V and J ends, which lost 4 bases and 4 bases, there was a span of 24 bases. The CDR3, as DNA: TGCGCCAGCAGCCTAGCCCCAAACACAGATTTCTCATACGAGCAGTACTTC. Translation gives CASSLAPNTDFSYEQYF.

The V call is TRBV2, the J call TRBJ2-2; 8 nucleotides align to TRBD1. CDR3 size: 17 residues. Germline loops: CDR1 SNHLY, CDR2 FYNNEI. With V trimmed by 4 bases and J by 4 bases, 11 bases remained unmatched. The CDR3 loop is CASSGPGQGRGTGELFF. Written as DNA, the CDR3 is TGTGCCAGCAGTGGCCCCGGACAGGGCCGGGGCACCGGGGAGCTGTTTTTT.

This clone was picked up a small number of times. The gene calls are TRBV24-1 and TRBJ2-1; 8 bases align to TRBD2. In germline, CDR1 is KGHDR, CDR2 SFDVKD. V trimming: 0 bases; J trimming: 6 bases; junction bases outside the gene matches: 6. The CDR3 sequence is 16 residues long. The CDR3 spells CATSDLPGGGSNEQFF. The CDR3, as DNA: TGTGCCACCAGTGATTTGCCTGGCGGGGGGAGCAATGAGCAGTTCTTC.

The chain combines TRBV30 with TRBJ1-5; D gene unclear. The CDR3 spans 13 residues. V gave up 1 base and J gave up 8 bases, with 12 bases separating them. The germline V gene encodes CDR1 GTSNPN and CDR2 SVGIG (reference sequence). CDR3 in amino acids: CAWSDRGKEPQHF. The DNA for the CDR3 is TGTGCCTGGAGTGATCGGGGTAAGGAGCCCCAGCATTTT. The variable domain in full, completed from reference TRBV30 and TRBJ1-5, reads SQTIHQWPATLVQPVGSPLSLECTVEGTSNPNLYWYRQAAGRGLQLLFYSVGIGQISSEVPQNLSASRPQDRQFILSSKKLLLSDSGFYLCAWSDRGKEPQHFGDGTRLSIL.

The chain uses TRBV5-4 and TRBJ2-2; D not resolved. Germline CDR1 SGHNT, CDR2 YYREEE (reference sequence). The germline V and J ends were trimmed by 0 bases and 5 bases, with 11 bases remaining between them. This CDR3 spans 15 amino acids. CDR3 sequence: CASSLVPVRTGELFF. CDR3 nucleotides: TGTGCCAGCAGCTTGGTTCCGGTGAGGACCGGGGAGCTGTTTTTT.

The gene calls are TRBV6-1 and TRBJ1-4, with 7 positions matching TRBD1. Losses at the gene ends were 4 bases for V and 0 bases for J; bases not matched to a gene: 11. CDR1 is MNHNS and CDR2 is SASEGT in the germline V gene. The CDR3 sequence is 18 residues long. The CDR3 loop reads CASSAGTALIATNEKLFF. The CDR3 region has the DNA TGTGCCAGCAGTGCGGGGACAGCACTTATTGCAACTAATGAAAAACTGTTTTTT.